Presented here are 3 T cell receptor beta chains from one specimen sequenced in a study of blood T cells in healthy people across ages (dated by TCRdb to the mid-2010s). The library was made by 5' RACE. Sequenced on an Illumina HiSeq 2500. A second PCR of roughly 7 to 12 cycles was run with a J-beta primer mix and a sample-barcoded 5' primer. The public reads were quality trimmed at Q25 with fastp and then assembled into clones with MiXCR by TCRdb, keeping productive beta chains. CDR3 protein sequences are deduplicated, and each keeps its most common genes and DNA. The sample has about 650,000 distinct CDR3 sequences on record, 40% to 65% of them singletons. The ten largest account for about 13% of the sample. Sequences were obtained from blood. Receptor source: a woman aged 80 or older in good health.

This clonotype occurred many times. The chain links TRBV29-1 to TRBJ2-5, with D perhaps TRBD1 or TRBD2 (6 bases each). CDR1 is SQVTM and CDR2 is ANQGSEA in the germline V gene. The germline V and J ends were trimmed by 5 bases and 2 bases, with 15 bases remaining between them. The CDR3 loop spans 14 amino acids. CDR3 DNA sequence: TGCAGCGTTCCCGGAGGGGGGAATCAAGAGACCCAGTACTTC. This gives the protein CSVPGGGNQETQYF.

J is TRBJ2-3 and V is TRBV7-2; no clear D. This CDR3 is 13 amino acids long. Germline CDR1 and CDR2: SGHTA and FQGNSA. Trimming stripped 4 bases from V and 9 bases from J, with 14 bases between. Here the CDR3 DNA reads TGTGCCAGCAGCTCAAACGACCGGCAGACGCAGTATTTT. Translating it yields CASSSNDRQTQYF.

The rearrangement links TRBV7-9 to TRBJ2-7, with TRBD1 identical over 9 bases. This CDR3 has 13 amino acids. V gave up 7 bases and J gave up 2 bases; unmatched junction bases: 3. Germline V CDR1 and CDR2: SEHNR, FQNEAQ (reference sequence). The CDR3 here is CASKGDRAYEQYF. The DNA of the CDR3 is TGTGCCAGCAAGGGGGACAGGGCCTACGAGCAGTACTTC.